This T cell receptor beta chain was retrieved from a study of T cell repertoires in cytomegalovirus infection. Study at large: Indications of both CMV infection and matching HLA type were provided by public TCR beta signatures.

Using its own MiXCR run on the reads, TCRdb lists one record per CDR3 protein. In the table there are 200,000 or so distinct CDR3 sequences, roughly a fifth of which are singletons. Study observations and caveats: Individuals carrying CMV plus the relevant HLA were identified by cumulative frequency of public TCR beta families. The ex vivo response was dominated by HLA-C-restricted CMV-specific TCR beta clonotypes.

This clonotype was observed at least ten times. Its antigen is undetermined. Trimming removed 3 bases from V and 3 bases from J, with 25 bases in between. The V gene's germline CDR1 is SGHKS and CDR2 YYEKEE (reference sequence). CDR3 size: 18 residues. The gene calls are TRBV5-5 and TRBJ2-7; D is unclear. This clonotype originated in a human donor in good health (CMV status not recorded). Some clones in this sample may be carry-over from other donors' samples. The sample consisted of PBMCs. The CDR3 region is CASSSGRRQENDFYEQYF. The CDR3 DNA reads TGTGCCAGCAGCTCGGGCCGACGGCAAGAAAACGACTTCTACGAGCAGTACTTC.